This T cell receptor beta chain was profiled in a study of blood T cell repertoires in COVID-19. Study as a whole: COVID-19 samples from acute and convalescent phases originated in the United States, Italy and Spain. T cells, B-cell-depleted T cells, or PBMCs supplied cDNA or gDNA.

As processed by the authors: Nucleated cell number was recorded as an estimate derived from reference gene primer amplification. Here immunoSEQ multiplex PCR was the method, and the copy in TCRdb shows in-frame clones only, minus some. D and trimming were read from the DNA, whereas the V and J calls and clone size are those reported in that table. The data hold some 140,000 clones, with 85% to 90% observed a single time. Germline assignment: CDR1 SNHLY and CDR2 FYNNEI. V trimming: 8 bases; J trimming: 5 bases; junction bases outside the gene matches: 8. The CDR3 sequence is 14 residues long. The V gene is TRBV2, the J gene TRBJ2-1, with 8 bases lining up with TRBD2. The clonotype comes from a man in his sixties or seventies with active COVID-19. Sequencing used peripheral blood. CDR3 loop: CASERERVDNEQFF. The CDR3 DNA follows: TGTGCCAGCGAGCGGGAGAGGGTCGACAATGAGCAGTTCTTC. Based on the CDR3 plus reference TRBV2 and TRBJ2-1, the full variable domain is EPEVTQTPSHQVTQMGQEVILRCVPISNHLYFYWYRQILGQKVEFLVSFYNNEISEKSEIFDDQFSVERPDGSNFTLKIRSTKLEDSAMYFCASERERVDNEQFFGPGTRLTVL.